This T cell receptor (beta chain) was obtained from a study of cytomegalovirus exposure and HLA in healthy donors (dated by TCRdb to the late 2010s). The study in broad terms: A later analysis indicated that the roughly 130 validation repertoires were generated on the platform also employed for the 600 to 750 repertoires of the first cohort. High-throughput TCR immunosequencing, statistical association of individual TCRs with disease status, and machine learning were combined to predict cytomegalovirus infection status. The study aimed to test whether signatures of past pathogen exposure could be identified by cataloging public T cell receptors. In addition to the first cohort of 650 to 800 subjects, a separate validation cohort of approximately 130 different subjects was used. Broader findings and caveats from the paper: Cytomegalovirus status was reported to be diagnosed by the classifier with high specificity and sensitivity in both the original and validation cohorts. A later analysis lacked HLA typing for the validation cohort, so it scored co-occurrence in that cohort across all 120 or so repertoires. While some public TCRs were present in many individuals, most TCR sequences turned up only very rarely across donors. In vitro tests confirmed that a few of the cytomegalovirus-associated TCR beta chains recognize cytomegalovirus antigens. It was suggested by the authors that the approach could potentially be generalized to other disease states and immunological phenotypes. The study gave a list of 150 to 200 TCR beta chains associated with cytomegalovirus. Of the cluster scores, 90% to 95% were above 0 in a later analysis, which found that TCRs clustered in the first cohort also tended to co-occur in the 120 or so validation repertoires.

The donors were included in the validation cohort of roughly 130 subjects, a group kept apart from the approximately 650-subject first cohort. Reading the germline V gene gives CDR1 MGHRA and CDR2 YSYEKL. V was cut back by 3 bases and J by 0 bases, leaving a gap of 12 bases between them. The CDR3, cysteine through phenylalanine, is 16 amino acids long. The sequence is cut down to CDR3 DNA, 48 bases in frame from base 1. To prepare the library, the immunoSEQ multiplex PCR assay was applied. From the authors' description of their analysis: To diagnose cytomegalovirus status from the catalog of TCR beta chain sequences, a statistical classification framework was built. As stored in TCRdb, this immuneACCESS dataset retains in-frame rearrangements with V and J assigned. A fraction of the clones does not appear; measured against another copy, unresolved V genes explain less than half of the discrepancy, and the remainder lacks a known reason. The DNA gave D and trimming, while V, J and clone size come from that table. The sample table lists 150,000 to 200,000 clones, around 81% of them with a count of one. Over 2% of the sample lies in the top ten.

Details on this clone: The specificity of this receptor is unknown. No base quality information exists; no much larger clone differs at one position.

The chain is made from TRBV4-1 and TRBJ1-3; no D gene can be assigned with confidence. The clonotype was recovered from a man aged 25-45 years in good health and CMV-seropositive. Input material: PBMCs. The CDR3 here reads CASSHLTSYSGNTIYF. The sequenced DNA is TGCGCCAGCAGCCACCTCACCAGTTACTCTGGAAACACCATATATTTT.